The 5 T cell receptor beta chains in this list originate from one sample, sequenced in a study of beta chain features in type 1 diabetes. Study results and caveats: All four CD4+ subsets of Type 1 diabetes patients contained TCRB CDR3s that were moderately but significantly shorter.

The sequenced template was cDNA made from the entire isolated RNA. Generated by immunoSEQ multiplex PCR, the TCRdb table keeps only in-frame clones and is missing some. The table shows around 710,000 clones, with roughly an eighth occurring only once. No antigens are known for them. Sequencing was performed on naive CD4+ T cells from blood. The receptors were sampled from a man aged 30-40 years with type 1 diabetes.

This clone appeared a single time. The chain employs TRBV11-1 and TRBJ2-5, with 7 bases lining up with TRBD2. V lost 0 bases, J lost 4 bases, and 8 bases stayed unmatched. The length of the CDR3 is 16 residues. Germline V CDR1 and CDR2: SGHAT, FQDESV (reference sequence). The CDR3 loop is CASSLAEVAGIETQYF. CDR3 nucleotide sequence: TGTGCCAGCAGCTTAGCGGAAGTAGCGGGTATAGAGACCCAGTACTTC.

The chain uses TRBV7-8 and TRBJ2-7, with TRBD2 matching over 9 bases. This CDR3 region has 15 residues. The V gene end was trimmed by 3 bases and the J gene end by 3 bases; junction bases not matched to a gene: 6. Germline V gene sequence: CDR1 SGHVS, CDR2 FQNEAQ. As DNA, the CDR3 is TGTGCCAGCAGCTTGGCTAGCGGGGAAATCTACGAGCAGTACTTC. Residues: CASSLASGEIYEQYF.

The rearrangement links TRBV7-8 to TRBJ2-3; 10 nucleotides align to TRBD1. V lost 4 bases, J lost 0 bases, and 10 bases stayed unmatched. The CDR3 contains 18 residues. In germline, CDR1 is SGHVS, CDR2 FQNEAQ. The CDR3 DNA reads as TGTGCCAGCAGCTGGGGGACAGGGGCGATTACTAGCACAGATACGCAGTATTTT. Protein: CASSWGTGAITSTDTQYF.

CDR3 nucleotides: TGTGCCAGTAAGCGGACAGGGTCTATGAACACTGAAGCTTTCTTT. Its translation: CASKRTGSMNTEAFF. V gene TRBV19 combines with J gene TRBJ1-1; 8 bases agree with TRBD1. The J segment lost 0 bases and the V segment lost 7 bases, leaving 7 bases of the junction unmatched. CDR3 length: 15 residues. Germline CDR1 LNHDA, CDR2 SQIVND (reference sequence).

This clone came up a few times. The chain joins TRBV14 to TRBJ2-7, with TRBD2 identical over 7 bases. The junction had 10 bases not matched to a gene; V was cut back by 6 bases and J by 2 bases. The CDR3 is 15 residues long. Germline CDR1 SGHDN, CDR2 FVKESK. The CDR3 DNA sequence: TGTGCCAGCAGAGAGGGAGGAGCGGGGACCTACGAGCAGTACTTC. This translates into CASREGGAGTYEQYF. The full variable domain, completed using reference TRBV14 and TRBJ2-7, is EAGVTQFPSHSVIEKGQTVTLRCDPISGHDNLYWYRRVMGKEIKFLLHFVKESKQDESGMPNNRFLAERTGGTYSTLKVQPAELEDSGVYFCASREGGAGTYEQYFGPGTRLTVT.